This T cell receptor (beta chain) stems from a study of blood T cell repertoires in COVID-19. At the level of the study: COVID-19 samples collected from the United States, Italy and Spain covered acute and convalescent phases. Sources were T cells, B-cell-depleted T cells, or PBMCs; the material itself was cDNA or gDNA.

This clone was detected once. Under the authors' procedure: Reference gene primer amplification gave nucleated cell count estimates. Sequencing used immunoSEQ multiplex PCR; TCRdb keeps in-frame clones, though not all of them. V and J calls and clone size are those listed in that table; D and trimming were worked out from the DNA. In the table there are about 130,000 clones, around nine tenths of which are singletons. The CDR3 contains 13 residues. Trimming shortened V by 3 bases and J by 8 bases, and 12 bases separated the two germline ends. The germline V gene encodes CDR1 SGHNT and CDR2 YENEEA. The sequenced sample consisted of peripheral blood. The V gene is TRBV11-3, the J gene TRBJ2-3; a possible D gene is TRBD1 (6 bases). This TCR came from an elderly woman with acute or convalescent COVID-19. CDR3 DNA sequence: TGTGCCAGCAGCTTGTACAGGGACCCTACGCAGTATTTT. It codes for CASSLYRDPTQYF. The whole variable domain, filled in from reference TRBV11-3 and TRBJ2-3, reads EAGVVQSPRYKIIEKKQPVAFWCNPISGHNTLYWYLQNLGQGPELLIRYENEEAVDDSQLPKDRFSAERLKGVDSTLKIQPAELGDSAVYLCASSLYRDPTQYFGPGTRLTVL.